This is a list of T cell receptor beta chains from one sample in a study of blood T cells in healthy people across ages. Via MiXCR, TCRdb re-called the 5' RACE reads, giving one row per CDR3 protein. The table includes 2 million or so distinct CDR3 sequences, around 48% detected once. Sample: blood. Receptors were obtained from a woman aged 40 to 55 in good health. CDR3s include the opening cysteine and the closing phenylalanine or tryptophan. The order of the fields is D gene, V gene, clone size, J gene, CDR3 protein, CDR3 DNA. D genes are given only for firm matches. Size is omitted from some rows. Given values are once, few, many or a class for expanded clones.

>-|TRBV4-1|-|TRBJ1-2
CASSQDRLLGTHYGYTF
TGCGCCAGCAGCCAAGATAGGTTGTTAGGGACGCACTATGGCTACACCTTC
>-|TRBV4-3|-|TRBJ2-1
CASSQKDYPIGEQFF
TGCGCCAGCAGCCAAAAGGACTATCCGATAGGGGAGCAGTTCTTC
>TRBD2|TRBV25-1|-|TRBJ2-1
CASSEILAGVRNEQFF
TGTGCCAGCAGTGAAATCCTAGCGGGGGTGAGGAATGAGCAGTTCTTC
>TRBD1|TRBV6-5|-|TRBJ2-3
CASSYRPGTERFDTQYF
TGTGCCAGCAGTTATCGCCCCGGGACAGAAAGGTTCGATACGCAGTATTTT
>-|TRBV7-8|-|TRBJ2-1
CASTTGWNEQFF
TGTGCCAGCACCACGGGGTGGAATGAGCAGTTCTTC
>TRBD2|TRBV20-1|-|TRBJ2-4
CSARAPMASGGAGRNIQYF
TGCAGTGCTAGAGCTCCCATGGCTAGCGGGGGGGCCGGGAGAAACATTCAGTACTTC
>-|TRBV7-8|-|TRBJ1-4
CASSLRPATGYPTQATNEKLFF
TGTGCCAGCAGCTTACGACCAGCCACGGGGTACCCAACCCAGGCAACTAATGAAAAACTGTTTTTT
>-|TRBV6-2/TRBV6-3|few|TRBJ1-4
CASRHPDSRSEKLFF
TGTGCCAGCAGACACCCCGACTCAAGGAGCGAAAAACTGTTTTTT
>-|TRBV9|-|TRBJ2-2
CASSVAAAGNTGELFF
TGTGCCAGCAGCGTAGCGGCGGCAGGGAACACCGGGGAGCTGTTTTTT
>TRBD2|TRBV9|-|TRBJ2-4
CASSALAGGYSDLAKNIQYF
TGTGCCAGCAGCGCCCTAGCGGGGGGATACTCTGATCTAGCCAAAAACATTCAGTACTTC
>TRBD1|TRBV4-3|-|TRBJ2-7
CASSQDRGRLKYF
TGCGCCAGCAGTCAGGACAGGGGGCGCCTCAAGTACTTC
>-|TRBV20-1|few|TRBJ2-7
CSARGKPYSYEQYF
TGCAGTGCTAGAGGGAAGCCCTACTCCTACGAGCAGTACTTC
>TRBD2|TRBV28|-|TRBJ2-7
CASSSLTRLAGGNEQYF
TGTGCCAGCAGTTCACTGACGAGACTAGCGGGGGGGAACGAGCAGTACTTC
>-|TRBV20-1|few|TRBJ2-5
CSARTQETQYF
TGCAGTGCTAGAACGCAAGAGACCCAGTACTTC
>TRBD2|TRBV9|few|TRBJ2-1
CASSVTGGPYNEQFF
TGTGCCAGCAGCGTCACGGGGGGGCCTTACAATGAGCAGTTCTTC
>TRBD1|TRBV27|-|TRBJ2-1
CASSPGTGLYNEQFF
TGTGCCAGCAGTCCCGGGACAGGGTTATACAATGAGCAGTTCTTC
>-|TRBV7-3|-|TRBJ2-5
CASSVKSQETQYF
TGTGCCAGCAGCGTAAAATCCCAGGAGACCCAGTACTTC
>-|TRBV29-1|-|TRBJ1-2
CSVEGAGGGYTF
TGCAGCGTTGAGGGGGCTGGAGGGGGCTACACCTTC
>TRBD1|TRBV27|few|TRBJ1-2
CASHPGGGFKGYTF
TGTGCCAGCCACCCAGGGGGTGGATTTAAGGGCTACACCTTC
>-|TRBV12-3/TRBV12-4|-|TRBJ2-1
CASSLATKVNEQFF
TGTGCCAGCAGTTTAGCGACAAAGGTGAATGAGCAGTTCTTC
>-|TRBV7-2|-|TRBJ2-4
CASSLRGRDISQNIQYF
TGTGCCAGCAGCTTAAGAGGCAGGGATATTAGCCAAAACATTCAGTACTTC
>-|TRBV18|-|TRBJ2-3
CASSPKQAGTEQYF
TGTGCCAGCTCCCCGAAGCAGGCTGGGACCGAGCAGTATTTT
>TRBD2|TRBV7-2|-|TRBJ2-1
CASSLRGLGPGEQFF
TGTGCCAGCAGCTTACGGGGACTAGGTCCCGGTGAGCAGTTCTTC
>TRBD1|TRBV20-1|-|TRBJ1-2
CSARDREDSYGYTF
TGCAGTGCTAGGGACAGGGAGGATTCCTATGGCTACACCTTC
>-|TRBV28|once|TRBJ2-5
CASDDRFTETQYF
TGTGCCAGCGACGACAGGTTCACCGAGACCCAGTACTTC
>-|TRBV7-2|-|TRBJ2-3
CASTLVPTMDTQYF
TGTGCCAGCACCCTCGTCCCCACCATGGATACGCAGTATTTT
>TRBD1|TRBV27|-|TRBJ1-5
CASSLKGAGVYSNQPQHF
TGTGCCAGCAGTTTAAAGGGGGCGGGGGTTTATAGCAATCAGCCCCAGCATTTT
>-|TRBV7-2|-|TRBJ2-7
CASSPLKRGQYF
TGTGCCAGCAGCCCTCTGAAAAGAGGGCAGTACTTC
>-|TRBV12-3/TRBV12-4|-|TRBJ2-5
CASNRGTQETQYF
TGTGCCAGCAATCGGGGCACCCAAGAGACCCAGTACTTC
>-|TRBV5-1|-|TRBJ1-2
CASSLNKVVHGYTF
TGCGCCAGCAGCTTGAATAAGGTTGTCCATGGCTACACCTTC
>TRBD1|TRBV2|-|TRBJ2-6
CASRSGTGRSGANVLTF
TGTGCCAGCAGGTCCGGGACAGGACGGTCTGGGGCCAACGTCCTGACTTTC
>-|TRBV7-9|-|TRBJ2-3
CASSSDSAGDTQYF
TGTGCCAGCAGTTCTGACAGCGCAGGAGATACGCAGTATTTT
>TRBD1|TRBV9|-|TRBJ2-1
CASSASQGAFNEQFF
TGTGCCAGCAGCGCCTCACAGGGGGCCTTCAATGAGCAGTTCTTC
>-|TRBV7-2|-|TRBJ2-4
CASSLESGVAKNIQYF
TGTGCCAGCAGCTTAGAGTCAGGGGTCGCGAAAAACATTCAGTACTTC
>-|TRBV25-1|-|TRBJ1-1
CASALGTPSEAFF
TGTGCCAGCGCCCTCGGGACGCCAAGTGAAGCTTTCTTT
>TRBD2|TRBV28|-|TRBJ2-5
CASRIPGGQETQYF
TGTGCCAGCAGAATTCCGGGGGGGCAGGAGACCCAGTACTTC
>-|TRBV27|-|TRBJ2-7
CANSLSLTYEQYF
TGTGCCAACAGTTTATCCCTTACCTACGAGCAGTACTTC
>TRBD2|TRBV6-2/TRBV6-3|-|TRBJ2-3
CASNPFPPSGGTDTQYF
TGTGCCAGCAACCCCTTCCCGCCTAGCGGGGGCACAGATACGCAGTATTTT
>-|TRBV28|-|TRBJ2-7
CASSSPDSITFYEQYF
TGTGCCAGCAGTTCACCGGACAGTATCACCTTTTACGAGCAGTACTTC
>-|TRBV6-5|-|TRBJ2-3
CASSDSGFGDTQYF
TGTGCCAGCAGTGACTCTGGATTCGGCGATACGCAGTATTTT
>-|TRBV5-1|-|TRBJ1-1
CASSVGGQSGEAFF
TGCGCCAGCAGCGTCGGGGGGCAGTCGGGTGAAGCTTTCTTT
>-|TRBV7-6|-|TRBJ2-3
CASSPQGGSVSDTQYF
TGTGCCAGCAGCCCCCAAGGGGGGTCTGTGTCAGATACGCAGTATTTT